The 25 T cell receptor beta chains presented below share a single source sample, sequenced in a study of blood T cells in healthy people across ages. A sample-barcoded 5' primer and a J-beta primer mix were used in a second PCR of roughly 6 to 11 cycles. Via MiXCR, TCRdb re-called the 5' RACE reads, giving one row per CDR3 protein. The sample carries roughly 1,500,000 distinct CDR3 sequences, about 40% recorded once. Sequenced sample: blood. These receptors were obtained from a woman aged 18-29 years in good health.

This clonotype has just a few counts. The chain employs TRBV11-1 and TRBJ2-4; TRBD1 aligns across 8 bases. The end of the DNA fits TRBJ2-7 better, so the J call may be wrong. This CDR3 comprises 16 residues. Germline CDR1 SGHAT, CDR2 FQDESV (reference sequence). CDR3 residues: CASSSYPRRGRNEQYF. The CDR3, as DNA: TGTGCCAGCAGTTCTTATCCCCGCAGGGGGCGAAACGAGCAGTACTTC.

The genes are TRBV12-3 or TRBV12-4 and TRBJ2-3, with TRBD2 identical over 8 bases. V was clipped by 4 bases and J by 3 bases; unmatched bases: 3. The CDR3 has 14 amino acids. The CDR3 DNA follows: TGTGCCAGCAGTTATAGCGGGAAAACAGATACGCAGTATTTT. Its protein is CASSYSGKTDTQYF.

The chain couples TRBV7-2 to TRBJ1-1, with TRBD1 as a possible D gene (5 bases). Per germline, CDR1 SGHTA and CDR2 FQGNSA. V gave up 1 base and J gave up 4 bases, with 16 bases separating them. The CDR3 totals 16 residues. CDR3: CASSLVSGTRGTEAFF. CDR3 DNA: TGTGCCAGCAGCTTAGTATCAGGGACTAGAGGCACTGAAGCTTTCTTT.

The chain's CDR3 is CASSESWQPSSGNTIYF. CDR3 sequence (DNA): TGTGCCAGCAGTGAAAGTTGGCAGCCTTCCTCTGGAAACACCATATATTTT. The gene calls are TRBV6-1 and TRBJ1-3, with D hard to call. This CDR3 region has 17 residues. Germline V CDR1 and CDR2: MNHNS, SASEGT. V lost 2 bases and J 0 bases, leaving 14 bases between the germline ends.

The chain has TRBV9 and TRBJ2-5; D is possibly TRBD1 or TRBD2 (5 bases each). Trimming shortened V by 1 base and J by 1 base, and 14 bases separated the two germline ends. Germline V gene data show CDR1 as SGDLS and CDR2 as YYNGEE. This CDR3 comprises 16 residues. DNA of the CDR3: TGTGCCAGCAGCGTATCCGGGGCCCAACTCCAAGAGACCCAGTACTTC. It codes for CASSVSGAQLQETQYF.

The V call is TRBV10-1, the J call TRBJ2-2; 8 bases line up with TRBD2. The germline CDR1 and CDR2 sequences are WNHNN and SYGVQD (reference sequence). With 10 bases clipped from V and 7 bases from J, the junction kept 11 bases outside the gene matches. The CDR3 extends over 14 amino acids. The CDR3 sequence is CATPGLGVFGELFF. CDR3 nucleotides: TGCGCCACCCCGGGACTAGGGGTTTTCGGGGAGCTGTTTTTT.

This clonotype was seen only a few times. The chain has TRBV29-1 and TRBJ2-1; 7 nucleotides agree with TRBD1. CDR3 length: 12 amino acids. V shed 5 bases, J shed 4 bases, and the junction held 2 bases outside the gene matches. In germline, CDR1 is SQVTM, CDR2 ANQGSEA. CDR3 sequence (DNA): TGCAGCGTTTTACAGGGGTACAATGAGCAGTTCTTC. The encoded protein is CSVLQGYNEQFF.

A few counts support this clonotype. The chain uses TRBV28 and TRBJ2-5, with D unresolved. The J call may be wrong; the DNA end is better matched by TRBJ2-7. Germline loops: CDR1 MDHEN, CDR2 SYDVKM. This CDR3 comprises 15 residues. CDR3 sequence reads: CASSITTLGSNEQYF. In nucleotides, the CDR3 is TGTGCCAGCAGTATCACAACCCTGGGGTCCAACGAGCAGTACTTC.

This clonotype was detected a few times. J is TRBJ2-3 and V is TRBV27; TRBD1 might be the D (5 bases). The germline V gene has CDR1 MNHEY and CDR2 SMNVEV (reference sequence). The CDR3 loop spans 16 amino acids. Deletions cut 5 bases from V and 2 bases from J, with 17 bases between. The CDR3 sequence is CASSTMTASFTDTQYF. DNA of the CDR3: TGTGCCAGCAGTACTATGACAGCCTCCTTCACAGATACGCAGTATTTT.

This clonotype was seen a few times. The V gene is TRBV5-1, the J gene TRBJ2-3; D is undetermined. The CDR3 totals 14 residues. Germline assignment: CDR1 SGHRS and CDR2 YFSETQ. V lost 6 bases to trimming and J lost 6 bases, with 17 bases between them. The CDR3 sequence is CASTSTWAADTQYF. Here the CDR3 DNA reads TGCGCCAGCACATCCACTTGGGCAGCGGATACGCAGTATTTT. Complete variable domain (other parts from reference TRBV5-1 and TRBJ2-3): KAGVTQTPRYLIKTRGQQVTLSCSPISGHRSVSWYQQTPGQGLQFLFEYFSETQRNKGNFPGRFSGRQFSNSRSEMNVSTLELGDSALYLCASTSTWAADTQYFGPGTRLTVL.

The chain is built from TRBV10-3 and TRBJ1-1, with a weak D call TRBD1 (6 bases). Trimming left V 5 bases short and J 4 bases short, with 8 bases between. This CDR3 is built from 12 residues. From germline, CDR1 is ENHRY and CDR2 SYGVKD. CDR3 loop: CAISRGATEAFF. The CDR3 region has the DNA TGTGCCATCAGTCGGGGGGCCACTGAAGCTTTCTTT.

This clonotype has only a few counts. CDR3 protein: CASSQRGVPGTDTQYF. Written as DNA, the CDR3 is TGTGCCAGCAGCCAGCGGGGCGTCCCTGGCACAGATACGCAGTATTTT. The gene calls are TRBV7-8 and TRBJ2-3; 7 nucleotides agree with TRBD2. The CDR3 covers 16 residues. Trimming took 5 bases from V and 1 from J; bases not matched to a gene: 9. Looked up from germline, CDR1 is SGHVS and CDR2 is FQNEAQ.

V gene TRBV12-3 or TRBV12-4 combines with J gene TRBJ1-1; no firm D call. The CDR3 runs 13 residues. With 6 bases removed from V and 4 bases from J, the gap between germline ends came to 12 bases. DNA of the CDR3: TGTGCCAGCAGGTCAGGAGTAATCACTGAAGCTTTCTTT. Amino acids: CASRSGVITEAFF.

J is TRBJ1-5 and V is TRBV21-1; the table's D call TRBD1 went unverified against the DNA. TRBV21-1 represents a pseudogene. The CDR3 loop spans 16 amino acids. The CDR3 region is CASSNPEDKVSQPQHF. CDR3 in DNA: TGTGCCAGCAGCAACCCTGAGGACAAGGTCAGCCAGCCCCAGCATTTT.

Points on this clonotype: At one of its ends the junction is not consistent with the germline gene, which may arise from a read error. The genes are TRBV7-2 and TRBJ2-1, with TRBD2 identical over 8 bases. This CDR3 spans 16 amino acids. Germline CDR1 SGHTA, CDR2 FQGNSA. The CDR3 here is CASSLAASGGYNEHFF. The CDR3 DNA is TGTGCCAGCAGCTTAGCTGCGAGCGGGGGCTACAATGAGCATTTCTTC.

The V gene is TRBV3-1, the J gene TRBJ2-1; a weak D match, TRBD1 (6 bases). This CDR3 is built from 17 residues. CDR1 and CDR2 (germline): LGHDT, YNNKEL (reference sequence). V shed 8 bases and J shed 0 bases, with 20 bases lying between them. The CDR3 DNA reads as TGTGCCAGCGGGGGCCAGGGACCCAGCTCCTCCTACAATGAGCAGTTCTTC. The encoded protein is CASGGQGPSSSYNEQFF.

CDR3 in amino acids: CAWTGQPNTEAFF. The CDR3 DNA is TGTGCCTGGACCGGACAGCCGAACACTGAAGCTTTCTTT. This chain connects TRBV30 to TRBJ1-1, with D possibly being TRBD1 (6 bases). Germline V gives CDR1 GTSNPN, CDR2 SVGIG (reference sequence). This CDR3 comprises 13 residues. Between the trimmed V and J ends, which lost 4 bases and 1 base, there was a span of 10 bases.

J is TRBJ2-5 and V is TRBV5-1; D is ambiguous. V shed 5 bases and J shed 4 bases, with 12 bases lying between them. Looked up from germline, CDR1 is SGHRS and CDR2 is YFSETQ. This CDR3 contains 13 residues. In nucleotides, the CDR3 is TGCGCCAGCAGTCCAACTACTGGAGAGACCCAGTACTTC. This encodes CASSPTTGETQYF.

DNA for the CDR3: TGTGCCAGCAGGCGCTCCGGGACAGGGGGCGTAGGCTACACCTTC. It yields the protein CASRRSGTGGVGYTF. V and J are TRBV28 and TRBJ1-2; 12 bases align to TRBD1. Germline V gene lookup returns CDR1 MDHEN and CDR2 SYDVKM. Trimming at V came to 6 bases and at J to 8 bases, leaving 10 bases not matched to a gene. This CDR3 region has 15 residues.

V is TRBV6-5 and J is TRBJ1-1, with D hard to call. The germline V and J ends were trimmed by 6 bases and 3 bases, with 14 bases remaining between them. CDR1 MNHEY and CDR2 SVGAGI come from the germline V gene. CDR3 length: 14 residues. In DNA, the CDR3 is TGTGCCAGCAGCCAGAGTAGGACCTACACTGAAGCTTTCTTT. Protein sequence: CASSQSRTYTEAFF.

V usage is TRBV7-2 and J usage is TRBJ2-5, with 10 positions matching TRBD2. This CDR3 has 17 amino acids. The junction had 13 bases not matched to a gene; V was cut back by 5 bases and J by 4 bases. CDR1 and CDR2 from the germline V gene are SGHTA and FQGNSA. CDR3 loop: CASSPWTSGWKGETQYF. Here the CDR3 DNA reads TGTGCCAGCAGCCCCTGGACTAGCGGCTGGAAGGGAGAGACCCAGTACTTC.

The chain combines TRBV7-9 with TRBJ1-2, with D uncertain. CDR3 length equals 15 residues. Germline values: CDR1 SEHNR, CDR2 FQNEAQ (reference sequence). Trimming stripped 1 base from V and 0 bases from J, with 9 bases between. The CDR3 reads CASSLVGKTNYGYTF. Written as DNA, the CDR3 is TGTGCCAGCAGCTTAGTGGGAAAAACTAACTATGGCTACACCTTC.

The chain couples TRBV20-1 to TRBJ2-7, with D perhaps TRBD1 or TRBD2 (6 bases each). The CDR3 length is 14 residues. Germline assignment: CDR1 DFQATT and CDR2 SNEGSKA (reference sequence). Trimming stripped 1 base from V and 7 bases from J, with 17 bases between. The CDR3 here is CSARGRGRGGEQYF. DNA of the CDR3: TGCAGTGCTAGAGGGCGGGGCAGGGGTGGAGAGCAGTACTTC.

This chain uses TRBV12-3 or TRBV12-4 with TRBJ1-3, with D perhaps TRBD1 (6 bases). The V end was cut by 8 bases, the J end by 9 bases, with 32 bases between. This CDR3 comprises 18 residues. CDR3 sequence (DNA): TGTGCCAGCGGATGGTCCGGTGGGGGGCCCCATTCGAGAACCACCATATATTTT. Residues: CASGWSGGGPHSRTTIYF.

The chain recombines TRBV29-1 with TRBJ2-2, with D maybe TRBD1 (6 bases). Germline V gene lookup returns CDR1 SQVTM and CDR2 ANQGSEA. V was clipped by 7 bases and J by 8 bases, with 14 bases between them. This CDR3 comprises 12 residues. The CDR3 reads CSGGTPRGELFF. As DNA, the CDR3 is TGCAGCGGAGGGACACCTCGGGGGGAGCTGTTTTTT.